The 15 T cell receptor beta chains below come from one sample, sequenced in a study of T cells expressing NK-cell markers. TCRdb re-called the 5' RACE reads and shows each CDR3 protein once, DNA omitted. The listing records some 600,000 distinct CDR3 sequences. The material sequenced was blood T cells: a sorted CD56 or NKG2C T cell subset, CD4+ or CD8+ T cells, or bulk PBMC T cells (not recorded which). Receptor source: a man between 18 and 29 years old in good health.

This rearrangement joins TRBV5-1 to TRBJ1-4; no DNA is available, so the TRBD1 call from TCRdb remains unchecked. The CDR3 is made up of 16 amino acids. The germline gives CDR1 SGHRS, CDR2 YFSETQ. CDR3 region: CASSLVPQGLNEKLFF. The complete variable domain, with remaining parts taken from reference TRBV5-1 and TRBJ1-4, reads KAGVTQTPRYLIKTRGQQVTLSCSPISGHRSVSWYQQTPGQGLQFLFEYFSETQRNKGNFPGRFSGRQFSNSRSEMNVSTLELGDSALYLCASSLVPQGLNEKLFFGSGTQLSVL.

V and J are TRBV18 and TRBJ2-5; checking the TCRdb D call of TRBD1 is not possible without DNA. Looked up from germline, CDR1 is KGHSH and CDR2 is LQKENI. This CDR3 has 15 residues. This CDR3 reads CASSPIEPGVETQYF.

This rearrangement joins TRBV7-2 to TRBJ2-7; TCRdb's D call, TRBD1, is unchecked because there is no DNA. The CDR3 is 14 amino acids. The germline V gene has CDR1 SGHTA and CDR2 FQGNSA. The CDR3 loop reads CASSPGTGAGEQYF.

The chain is built from TRBV7-9 and TRBJ1-1; TCRdb's D call of TRBD1 is untestable without DNA. The CDR3 runs 15 residues. Germline-derived CDR1 and CDR2 are SEHNR and FQNEAQ (reference sequence). The CDR3 sequence is CASYPGWSDNTEAFF.

The rearrangement uses TRBV18 and TRBJ2-7. Germline CDR1 KGHSH, CDR2 LQKENI. This CDR3 has 15 amino acids. This CDR3 is CASSPSDGFLGEQYF.

The chain has TRBV15 and TRBJ2-2; TCRdb returns TRBD2, unconfirmable since there is no DNA. The CDR3 has 16 amino acids. Germline V gene data show CDR1 as LNHNV and CDR2 as YYDKDF (reference sequence). CDR3 protein: CATSPMAGVRTGELFF.

This rearrangement joins TRBV7-8 to TRBJ2-7; the D call from TCRdb, TRBD1, cannot be confirmed without DNA. The CDR3 covers 14 residues. The germline CDR1 and CDR2 sequences are SGHVS and FQNEAQ. CDR3 amino acids: CASSLTDRLYEQYF. The full variable domain, its missing parts supplied by reference TRBV7-8 and TRBJ2-7, is GAGVSQSPRYKVAKRGQDVALRCDPISGHVSLFWYQQALGQGPEFLTYFQNEAQLDKSGLPSDRFFAERPEGSVSTLKIQRTQQEDSAVYLCASSLTDRLYEQYFGPGTRLTVT.

The chain combines TRBV7-2 with TRBJ2-1. The germline CDR1 and CDR2 sequences are SGHTA and FQGNSA. This CDR3 is 17 amino acids long. The chain's CDR3 is CASSLTKTSRYYNEQFF.

This sequence joins TRBV3-1 and TRBJ2-7; TCRdb calls TRBD2, which cannot be checked without DNA. Germline loops: CDR1 LGHDT, CDR2 YNNKEL (reference sequence). The CDR3 is 16 residues long. CDR3 in amino acids: CASSQVPSGYADEQYF.

The V and J genes are TRBV27 and TRBJ2-7; the TCRdb D gene call, TRBD1, has no DNA to confirm it. The V gene's germline CDR1 is MNHEY and CDR2 SMNVEV (reference sequence). This CDR3 contains 14 residues. The CDR3 region is CASSATGQGHEQYF.

The chain links TRBV6-1 to TRBJ2-7; TCRdb returns TRBD1, unconfirmable since there is no DNA. Germline CDR1 reads MNHNS; CDR2 reads SASEGT. This CDR3 contains 14 residues. CDR3 sequence: CASSKGQGMYEQYF.

The rearrangement uses TRBV12-3 or TRBV12-4 and TRBJ2-5; TCRdb's D call of TRBD2 is untestable without DNA. This CDR3 comprises 15 residues. The CDR3 region is CASRTLGLHQETQYF.

This chain joins TRBV20-1 and TRBJ2-3; TCRdb's D call, TRBD1, is unchecked because there is no DNA. Per the germline V gene, CDR1 is DFQATT and CDR2 is SNEGSKA (reference sequence). The CDR3 spans 14 residues. CDR3 in amino acids: CSARGGTREDTQYF.

The V call is TRBV11-2, the J call TRBJ2-1; TCRdb reports TRBD1, a call that lacks DNA to check it against. The CDR3 loop spans 12 amino acids. Germline V gives CDR1 SGHAT, CDR2 FQNNGV. CDR3: CASEPGGGEQFF.

V usage is TRBV6-5 and J usage is TRBJ2-3; the D call from TCRdb, TRBD1, cannot be confirmed without DNA. The CDR3 is 16 residues long. CDR1 and CDR2 (germline): MNHEY, SVGAGI. Here the CDR3 reads CASSYFGTGPLDTQYF.